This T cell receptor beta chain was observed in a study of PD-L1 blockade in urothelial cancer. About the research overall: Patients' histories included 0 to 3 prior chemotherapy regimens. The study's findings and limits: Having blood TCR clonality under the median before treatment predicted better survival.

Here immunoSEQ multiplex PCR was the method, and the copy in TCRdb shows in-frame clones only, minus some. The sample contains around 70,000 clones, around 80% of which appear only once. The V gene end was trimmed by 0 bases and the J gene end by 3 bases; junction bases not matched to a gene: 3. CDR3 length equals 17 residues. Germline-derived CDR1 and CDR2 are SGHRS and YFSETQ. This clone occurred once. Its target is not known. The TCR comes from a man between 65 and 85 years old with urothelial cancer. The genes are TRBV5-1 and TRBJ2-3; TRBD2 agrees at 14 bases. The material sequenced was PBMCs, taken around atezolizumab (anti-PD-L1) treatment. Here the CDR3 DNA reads TGCGCCAGCAGCTTGGTGGGACTAGCGGGAGCGACAGATACGCAGTATTTT. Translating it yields CASSLVGLAGATDTQYF.